The clone carrying this T cell receptor beta chain has ten or more counts. Its target is unknown. This record comes from a study of regulatory T cells in long-lasting Graves disease. General study points: It was in persistent disease that TRBV28, TRBJ1-2 and TRBJ2-5 were favored. Relative to newly diagnosed Graves' patients, persistent ones had lower TCR diversity.

Germline-derived CDR1 and CDR2 are MGHDK and SYGVNS. This CDR3 spans 13 amino acids. Time point noted: newly diagnosed GD, antithyroid drugs for less than 3 months. After RNA was extracted from PBMCs, the TCR library was made from it. In building TCR beta libraries, iRepertoire HTBI primers were used together with Arm-PCR of CDR3 regions. TCRdb passed the multiplex PCR reads through MiXCR, listing each CDR3 protein once. The sample yields approximately 400,000 distinct CDR3 sequences, approximately 12% seen once. Another study also made use of these data, one on T cells in Graves' hyperthyroidism and ophthalmopathy. From that second work: Patients aged 18 to 65 had newly diagnosed hyperthyroidism of under 2 months' duration. HTBI primers were employed in a first-round RT-PCR of the TCR CDR3.

V gene TRBV25-1 combines with J gene TRBJ2-1, with D hard to call. The J call may be in error: the DNA end matches TRBJ2-5 better. This sequence was found in a woman under 30 with Graves disease. This specimen was peripheral blood mononuclear cells (PBMCs), taken at new diagnosis, from a patient treated with antithyroid drugs. The CDR3 DNA is TGTGCCAGCAGAGTAACAGCCCAAGAGACCCAGTACTTC. It specifies CASRVTAQETQYF.